This T cell receptor (beta chain) was identified in a study of spatial heterogeneity in lung cancer. The CDR3 is 15 amino acids. Trimming removed 4 bases from V and 4 bases from J, with 17 bases in between. CDR1 and CDR2 from the germline V gene are MDHEN and SYDVKM. Time point of the sample: sample taken at primary tumor resection. Tumor, nontumor lung or frozen PBMC supplied whole RNA that was sequenced unsorted. Every TCR cDNA molecule carried a tag that served as a unique molecular identifier. A single record per CDR3 protein comes from TCRdb applying MiXCR to the 5' RACE reads. This sample has 1,500 to 2,000 distinct CDR3 sequences, with more than 9.5% found just once. In its sample, this clonotype ranks as medium-sized.

Sequenced material: normal lung tissue next to the tumor, taken at surgery. The receptor's source is a female donor with early-stage non-small cell lung cancer. This rearrangement joins TRBV28 to TRBJ2-7; D perhaps matches TRBD1 (7 bases). CDR3 bases: TGTGCCAGCAGTTCACGGGGGACAGTGAGGTACGAGCAGTACTTC. Translation gives CASSSRGTVRYEQYF.